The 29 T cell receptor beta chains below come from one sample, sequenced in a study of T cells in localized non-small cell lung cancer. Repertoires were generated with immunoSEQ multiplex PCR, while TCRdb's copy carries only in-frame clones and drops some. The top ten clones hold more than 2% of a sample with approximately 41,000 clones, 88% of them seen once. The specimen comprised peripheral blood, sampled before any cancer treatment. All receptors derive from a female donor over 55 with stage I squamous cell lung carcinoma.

The CDR3 protein is CASSLALGGFDEQFF. The CDR3 DNA sequence: TGTGCCAGCAGCTTAGCACTAGGGGGTTTTGATGAGCAGTTCTTC. V usage is TRBV7-2 and J usage is TRBJ2-1, with D perhaps matching TRBD1 (6 bases). The germline V gene has CDR1 SGHTA and CDR2 FQGNSA. The CDR3 contains 15 residues. V dropped 0 bases and J dropped 8 bases, with 14 bases sitting between them.

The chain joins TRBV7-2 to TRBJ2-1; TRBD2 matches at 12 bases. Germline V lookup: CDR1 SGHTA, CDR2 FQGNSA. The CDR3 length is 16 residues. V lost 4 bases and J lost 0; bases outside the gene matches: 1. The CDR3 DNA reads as TGTGCCAGCAGCTCGACTAGCGGGAGCTCCTACAATGAGCAGTTCTTC. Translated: CASSSTSGSSYNEQFF.

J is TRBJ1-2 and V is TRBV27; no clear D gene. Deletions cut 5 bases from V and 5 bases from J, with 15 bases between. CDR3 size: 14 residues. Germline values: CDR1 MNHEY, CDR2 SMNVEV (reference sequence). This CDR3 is CASSTYTGSYGYTF. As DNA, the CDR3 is TGTGCCAGCAGTACCTATACCGGGAGTTATGGCTACACCTTC.

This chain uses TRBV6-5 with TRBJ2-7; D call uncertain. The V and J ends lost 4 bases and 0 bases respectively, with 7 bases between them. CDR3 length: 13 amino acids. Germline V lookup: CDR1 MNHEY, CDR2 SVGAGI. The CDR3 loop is CASSSHGSYEQYF. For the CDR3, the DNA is TGTGCCAGCAGTTCTCATGGCTCCTACGAGCAGTACTTC.

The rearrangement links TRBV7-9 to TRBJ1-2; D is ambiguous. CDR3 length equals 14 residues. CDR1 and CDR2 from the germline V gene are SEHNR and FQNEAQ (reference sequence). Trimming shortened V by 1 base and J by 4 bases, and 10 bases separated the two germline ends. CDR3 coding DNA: TGTGCCAGCAGCTTAGTCGGGGTACCCTATGGCTACACCTTC. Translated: CASSLVGVPYGYTF.

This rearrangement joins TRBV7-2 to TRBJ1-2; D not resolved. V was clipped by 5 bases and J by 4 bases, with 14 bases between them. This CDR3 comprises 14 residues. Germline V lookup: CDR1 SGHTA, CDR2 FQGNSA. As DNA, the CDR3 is TGTGCCAGCAGCCGGGAAGGCCTCGGCTATGGCTACACCTTC. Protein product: CASSREGLGYGYTF.

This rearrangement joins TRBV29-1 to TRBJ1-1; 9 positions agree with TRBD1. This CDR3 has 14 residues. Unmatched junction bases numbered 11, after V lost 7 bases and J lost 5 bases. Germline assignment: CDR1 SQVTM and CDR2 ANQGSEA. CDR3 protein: CSAPFGQGLTEAFF. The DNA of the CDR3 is TGCAGCGCCCCATTCGGACAGGGGTTAACTGAAGCTTTCTTT.

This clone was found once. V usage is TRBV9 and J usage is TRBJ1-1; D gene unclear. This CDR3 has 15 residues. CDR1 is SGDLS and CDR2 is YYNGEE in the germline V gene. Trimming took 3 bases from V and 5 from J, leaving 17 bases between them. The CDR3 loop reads CASSARALGGTEAFF. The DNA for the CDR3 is TGTGCCAGCAGCGCACGGGCCCTCGGTGGAACTGAAGCTTTCTTT.

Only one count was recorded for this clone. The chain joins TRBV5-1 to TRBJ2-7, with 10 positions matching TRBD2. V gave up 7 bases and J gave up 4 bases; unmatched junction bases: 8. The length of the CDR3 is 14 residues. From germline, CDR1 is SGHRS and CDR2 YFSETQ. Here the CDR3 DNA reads TGCGCCAGCGGGACTAGCGCGGGATTGTACGAGCAGTACTTC. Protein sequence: CASGTSAGLYEQYF. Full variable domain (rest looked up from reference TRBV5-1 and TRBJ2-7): KAGVTQTPRYLIKTRGQQVTLSCSPISGHRSVSWYQQTPGQGLQFLFEYFSETQRNKGNFPGRFSGRQFSNSRSEMNVSTLELGDSALYLCASGTSAGLYEQYFGPGTRLTVT.

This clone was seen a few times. The CDR3 sequence is CASSHQVGSTNEKLFF. The CDR3 DNA follows: TGTGCCAGCAGCCACCAGGTGGGGTCAACTAATGAAAAACTGTTTTTT. This chain joins TRBV4-2 and TRBJ1-4; no reliable D call. The CDR3 extends over 16 amino acids. Germline V gives CDR1 LGHNA, CDR2 YNFKEQ. Trimming cost V 3 bases and J 0 bases, with 11 bases left between them.

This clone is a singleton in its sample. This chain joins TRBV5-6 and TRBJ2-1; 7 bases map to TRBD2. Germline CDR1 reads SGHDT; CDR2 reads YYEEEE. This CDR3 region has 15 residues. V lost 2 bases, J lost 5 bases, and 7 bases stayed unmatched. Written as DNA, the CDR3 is TGTGCCAGCAGCTTCTCTAGCGGAGGTAACAATGAGCAGTTCTTC. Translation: CASSFSSGGNNEQFF.

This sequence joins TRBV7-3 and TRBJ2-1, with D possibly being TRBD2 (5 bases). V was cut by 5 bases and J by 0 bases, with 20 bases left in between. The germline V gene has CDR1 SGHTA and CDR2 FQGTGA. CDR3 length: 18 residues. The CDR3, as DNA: TGTGCCAGCAGCCCAGTCGGGGTTGGGCGGAGCTCCTACAATGAGCAGTTCTTC. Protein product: CASSPVGVGRSSYNEQFF.

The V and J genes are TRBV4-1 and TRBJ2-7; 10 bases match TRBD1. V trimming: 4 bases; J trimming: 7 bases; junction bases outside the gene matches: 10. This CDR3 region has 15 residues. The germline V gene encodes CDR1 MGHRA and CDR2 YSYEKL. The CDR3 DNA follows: TGCGCCAGCAGCCGCCCCGGGACAGGGGAGGGGGAGCAGTACTTC. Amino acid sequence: CASSRPGTGEGEQYF.

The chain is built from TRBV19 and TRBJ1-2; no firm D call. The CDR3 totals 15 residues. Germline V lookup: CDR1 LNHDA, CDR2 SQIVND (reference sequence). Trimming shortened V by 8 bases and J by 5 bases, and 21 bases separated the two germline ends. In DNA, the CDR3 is TGTGCCAGTCGGGAGCAGAGCCTAAAGTTGTATGGCTACACCTTC. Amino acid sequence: CASREQSLKLYGYTF.

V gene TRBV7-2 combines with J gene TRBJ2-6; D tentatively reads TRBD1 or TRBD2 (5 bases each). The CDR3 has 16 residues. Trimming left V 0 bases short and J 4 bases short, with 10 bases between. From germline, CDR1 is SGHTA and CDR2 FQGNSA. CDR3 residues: CASSLALGTGANVLTF. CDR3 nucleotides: TGTGCCAGCAGCTTAGCGCTGGGGACCGGGGCCAACGTCCTGACTTTC.

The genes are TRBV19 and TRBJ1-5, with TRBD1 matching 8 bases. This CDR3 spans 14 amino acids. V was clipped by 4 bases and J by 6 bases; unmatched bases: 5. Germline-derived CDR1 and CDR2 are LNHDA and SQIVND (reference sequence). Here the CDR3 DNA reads TGTGCCAGTAGTACCACGGGGACAGGTCAGCCCCAGCATTTT. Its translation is CASSTTGTGQPQHF.

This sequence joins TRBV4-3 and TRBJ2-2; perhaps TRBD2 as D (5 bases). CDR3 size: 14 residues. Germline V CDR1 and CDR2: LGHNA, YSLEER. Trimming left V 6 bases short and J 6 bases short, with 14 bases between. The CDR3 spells CASSLVIGAGELFF. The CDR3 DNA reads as TGCGCCAGCAGTCTAGTCATCGGGGCCGGGGAGCTGTTTTTT.

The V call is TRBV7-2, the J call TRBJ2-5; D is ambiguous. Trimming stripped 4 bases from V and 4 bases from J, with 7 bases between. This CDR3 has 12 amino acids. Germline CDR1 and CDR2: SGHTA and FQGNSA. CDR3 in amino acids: CASSSTVETQYF. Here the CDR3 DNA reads TGTGCCAGCAGCTCGACCGTAGAGACCCAGTACTTC.

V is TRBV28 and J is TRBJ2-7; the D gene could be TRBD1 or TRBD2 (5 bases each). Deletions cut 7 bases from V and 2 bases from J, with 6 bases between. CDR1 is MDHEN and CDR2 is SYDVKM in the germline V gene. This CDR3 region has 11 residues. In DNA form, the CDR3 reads TGTGCCAGCATGGGGGCCTACGAGCAGTACTTC. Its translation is CASMGAYEQYF.

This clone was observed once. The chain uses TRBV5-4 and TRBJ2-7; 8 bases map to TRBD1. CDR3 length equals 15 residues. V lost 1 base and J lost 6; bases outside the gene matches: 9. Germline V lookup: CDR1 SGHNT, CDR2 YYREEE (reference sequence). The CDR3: CASSLRSGGAGEQYF. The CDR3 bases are TGTGCCAGCAGCTTGAGGTCAGGGGGCGCGGGCGAGCAGTACTTC. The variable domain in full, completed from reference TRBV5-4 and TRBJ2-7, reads ETGVTQSPTHLIKTRGQQVTLRCSSQSGHNTVSWYQQALGQGPQFIFQYYREEENGRGNFPPRFSGLQFPNYSSELNVNALELDDSALYLCASSLRSGGAGEQYFGPGTRLTVT.

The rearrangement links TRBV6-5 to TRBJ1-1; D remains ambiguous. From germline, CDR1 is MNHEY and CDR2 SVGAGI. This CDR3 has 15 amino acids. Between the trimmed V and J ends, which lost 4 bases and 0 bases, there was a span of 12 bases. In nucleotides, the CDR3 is TGTGCCAGCAGTTCCCCACAGAAGATGAACACTGAAGCTTTCTTT. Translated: CASSSPQKMNTEAFF.

The CDR3 loop is CASTMGDRGGEGYTF. For the CDR3, the DNA is TGTGCCAGTACCATGGGAGACAGGGGGGGCGAAGGCTACACCTTC. The V call is TRBV19, the J call TRBJ1-2; 9 nucleotides align to TRBD1. The germline CDR1 and CDR2 sequences are LNHDA and SQIVND (reference sequence). This CDR3 has 15 amino acids. Trimming cost V 7 bases and J 8 bases; bases outside gene matches: 14.

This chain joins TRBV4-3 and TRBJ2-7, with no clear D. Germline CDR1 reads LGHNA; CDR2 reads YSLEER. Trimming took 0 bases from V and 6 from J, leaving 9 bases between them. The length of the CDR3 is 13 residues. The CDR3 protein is CASSQDSLSEQYF. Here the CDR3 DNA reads TGCGCCAGCAGCCAAGATTCCTTGTCCGAGCAGTACTTC.

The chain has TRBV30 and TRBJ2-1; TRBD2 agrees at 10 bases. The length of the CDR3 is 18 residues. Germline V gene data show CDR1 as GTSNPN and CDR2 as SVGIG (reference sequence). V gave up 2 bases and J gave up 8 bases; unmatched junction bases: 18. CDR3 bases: TGTGCCTGGAGTCACCCTTTCGCTAGCGGGGGACGAGTGGATGAGCAGTTCTTC. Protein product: CAWSHPFASGGRVDEQFF.

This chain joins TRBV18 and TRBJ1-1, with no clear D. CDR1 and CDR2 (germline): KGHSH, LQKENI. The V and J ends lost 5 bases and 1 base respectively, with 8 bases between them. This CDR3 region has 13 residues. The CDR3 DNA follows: TGTGCCAGCTCAGATAGGGAGAACACTGAAGCTTTCTTT. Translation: CASSDRENTEAFF.

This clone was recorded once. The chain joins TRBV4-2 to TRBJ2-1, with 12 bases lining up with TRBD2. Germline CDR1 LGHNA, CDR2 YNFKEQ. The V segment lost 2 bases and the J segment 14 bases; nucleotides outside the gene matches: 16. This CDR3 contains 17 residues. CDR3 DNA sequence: TGTGCCAGCAGCCAACGGTCTACTGGGGGACTAGCGGGCGCTAAGTTCTTC. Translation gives CASSQRSTGGLAGAKFF.

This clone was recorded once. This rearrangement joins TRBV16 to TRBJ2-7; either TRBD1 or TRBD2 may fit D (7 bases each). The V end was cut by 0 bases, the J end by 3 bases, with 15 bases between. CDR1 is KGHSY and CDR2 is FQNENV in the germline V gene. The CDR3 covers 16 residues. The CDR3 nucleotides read TGTGCCAGCAGCCAATCAAAGGGGAGGGGGCTCTACGAGCAGTACTTC. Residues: CASSQSKGRGLYEQYF.

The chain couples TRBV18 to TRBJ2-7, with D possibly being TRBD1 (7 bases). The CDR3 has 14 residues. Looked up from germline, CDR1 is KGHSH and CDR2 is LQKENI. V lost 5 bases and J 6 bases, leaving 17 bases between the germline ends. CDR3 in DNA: TGTGCCAGCTCAGCAACAGGGGAGGCGGGCGAGCAGTACTTC. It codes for CASSATGEAGEQYF.

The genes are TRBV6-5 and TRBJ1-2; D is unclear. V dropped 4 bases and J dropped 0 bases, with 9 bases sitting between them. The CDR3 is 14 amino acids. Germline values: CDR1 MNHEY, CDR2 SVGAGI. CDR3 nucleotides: TGTGCCAGCAGTTTAGACACGACTAACTATGGCTACACCTTC. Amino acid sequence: CASSLDTTNYGYTF.